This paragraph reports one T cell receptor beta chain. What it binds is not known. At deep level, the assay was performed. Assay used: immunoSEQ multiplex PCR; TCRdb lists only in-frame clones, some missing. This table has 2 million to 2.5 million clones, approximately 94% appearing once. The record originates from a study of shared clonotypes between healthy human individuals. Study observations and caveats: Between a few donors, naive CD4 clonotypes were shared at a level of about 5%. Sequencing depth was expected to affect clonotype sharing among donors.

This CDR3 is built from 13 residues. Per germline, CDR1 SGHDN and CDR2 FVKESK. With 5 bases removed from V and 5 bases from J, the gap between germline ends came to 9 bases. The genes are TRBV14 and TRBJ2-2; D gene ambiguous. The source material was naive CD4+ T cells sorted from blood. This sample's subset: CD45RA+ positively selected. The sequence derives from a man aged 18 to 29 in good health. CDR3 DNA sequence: TGTGCCAGCAGCACCCGGTTGACCGGGGAGCTGTTTTTT. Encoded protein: CASSTRLTGELFF.